This T cell receptor beta chain derives from a study of T cell responses to AZD1222 COVID-19 vaccine. This CDR3 comprises 13 residues. Germline-derived CDR1 and CDR2 are MNHNS and SASEGT. Trimming took 3 bases from V and 11 from J, leaving 16 bases between them. The table came from immunoSEQ multiplex PCR; TCRdb's copy has only in-frame clones and leaves some out. The sample shows fewer than 110,000 clones, about nine tenths of them seen only once. V is TRBV6-1 and J is TRBJ1-1; D remains unclear. This receptor was taken from an adult in good health. Sequences were derived from peripheral blood, sampled on day 0 of AZD1222 vaccination. The chain's CDR3 is CASSEGRWEIAFF. The CDR3 DNA reads TGTGCCAGCAGTGAGGGTCGATGGGAGATCGCTTTCTTT.